Given below is one TCR beta chain in context. Its antigen is not known. The data originate from a study of cytomegalovirus exposure and HLA in healthy donors. Study-wide findings and caveats: There were 150 or so TCR beta chains listed as cytomegalovirus-associated. High specificity and sensitivity for cytomegalovirus status were reported for the classifier.

TCRdb's table, derived via immunoSEQ multiplex PCR, lists solely in-frame clones and lacks some. The repertoire has approximately 120,000 clones, around 90% of them found once; the top ten carry 2%. The source material was PBMCs. This TCR derives from a woman between 18 and 30 years old in good health and CMV-seronegative.

CDR3 loop: CASSQTASVLTF. DNA for the CDR3: TGTGCCAGCAGCCAGACAGCCTCCGTCCTGACTTTC. The chain links TRBV14 to TRBJ2-6, with D possibly being TRBD1 (5 bases). This CDR3 has 12 amino acids. Deletions cut 3 bases from V and 12 bases from J, with 9 bases between. From germline, CDR1 is SGHDN and CDR2 FVKESK. The whole variable domain, remainder taken from reference TRBV14 and TRBJ2-6, is EAGVTQFPSHSVIEKGQTVTLRCDPISGHDNLYWYRRVMGKEIKFLLHFVKESKQDESGMPNNRFLAERTGGTYSTLKVQPAELEDSGVYFCASSQTASVLTFGAGSRLTVL.